One and the same sample provided the 25 T cell receptor beta chains below, sequenced in a study of beta chain features in type 1 diabetes. The study's findings and limits: Type 1 diabetes patients showed a moderate but significant shortening of TCRB CDR3s in all four CD4+ subsets.

These TCRs are of unknown antigen specificity. Every isolated RNA sample was fully reverse transcribed, so sequencing captured expressed TCRB transcripts. The repertoire was sequenced with immunoSEQ multiplex PCR; TCRdb's copy has only in-frame clones and lacks some. The sample shows hundreds of thousands of clones, roughly 12% of them seen only once. Input material: naive CD4+ T cells from blood. The receptor source for this set is a woman aged 18-35 years with type 1 diabetes.

The chain links TRBV14 to TRBJ2-3; 8 bases match TRBD1. V lost 5 bases and J lost 5; bases outside the gene matches: 9. The CDR3 contains 15 residues. Per germline, CDR1 SGHDN and CDR2 FVKESK. The CDR3 protein is CASSFLQGAGDTQYF. The CDR3 DNA is TGTGCCAGCAGCTTCCTTCAGGGGGCGGGAGATACGCAGTATTTT.

This clone appeared a few times. The chain employs TRBV21-1 and TRBJ1-1; no check of the table's D call, TRBD1, against the DNA was made. TRBV21-1 is a pseudogene segment. CDR3 length equals 12 residues. The CDR3 DNA follows: TGTGCCAGCAGCAAGGGGACAGGTGAAGCTTTCTTT. Translation gives CASSKGTGEAFF.

The sample holds a few counts of this clone. The CDR3 DNA reads TGTGCCAGCAGCTTAGGCTTGGCAGGGAGGACTAGCACAGATACGCAGTATTTT. Translation gives CASSLGLAGRTSTDTQYF. The J gene is TRBJ2-3, the V gene TRBV7-9; D might be TRBD2 (6 bases). CDR1 is SEHNR and CDR2 is FQNEAQ in the germline V gene (reference sequence). The CDR3 extends over 18 amino acids. V was clipped by 1 base and J by 0 bases, with 17 bases between them.

This clone was picked up a small number of times. J is TRBJ2-7 and V is TRBV7-2; D perhaps matches TRBD2 (6 bases). Per the germline V gene, CDR1 is SGHTA and CDR2 is FQGNSA. V lost 7 bases and J 2 bases, leaving 15 bases between the germline ends. This CDR3 contains 14 residues. Here the CDR3 DNA reads TGTGCCAGCACTACGGGACTGCTAGCCTACGAGCAGTACTTC. Translated, it gives CASTTGLLAYEQYF.

V is TRBV10-3 and J is TRBJ1-3, with a tentative D call TRBD1 (6 bases). The V gene's germline CDR1 is ENHRY and CDR2 SYGVKD. This CDR3 spans 13 amino acids. V gave up 6 bases and J gave up 8 bases, with 14 bases separating them. The CDR3 reads CAIRGHAEDTIYF. CDR3 nucleotides: TGTGCCATCAGGGGACACGCGGAAGACACCATATATTTT.

This clone was seen more than once but under ten times. The CDR3, as DNA: TGTGCCAGCAGCCTGGGACAGATTAATTCACCCCTCCACTTT. Encoded protein: CASSLGQINSPLHF. The gene calls are TRBV5-4 and TRBJ1-6; TRBD1 aligns across 7 bases. J lost 6 bases, V lost 4 bases, and 4 bases had no gene match. The CDR3 extends over 14 amino acids. Germline V lookup: CDR1 SGHNT, CDR2 YYREEE (reference sequence).

The V call is TRBV27, the J call TRBJ1-5; 7 bases map to TRBD1. The CDR3 is 14 amino acids. V gave up 6 bases and J gave up 3 bases; unmatched junction bases: 5. Germline loops: CDR1 MNHEY, CDR2 SMNVEV (reference sequence). DNA of the CDR3: TGTGCCAGCAGCCGTGGGACAGTCAATCAGCCCCAGCATTTT. This encodes CASSRGTVNQPQHF.

The chain carries TRBV11-2 and TRBJ1-2; TRBD1 aligns across 7 bases. The germline V gene has CDR1 SGHAT and CDR2 FQNNGV. Trimming cost V 5 bases and J 4 bases; bases outside gene matches: 10. The CDR3 length is 15 residues. The CDR3 DNA follows: TGTGCCAGCAGCGAATCGACAGGGTTAGTCTATGGCTACACCTTC. Protein product: CASSESTGLVYGYTF.

The chain employs TRBV19 and TRBJ2-1; tentatively, D is TRBD2 (6 bases). The CDR3 spans 12 residues. V lost 4 bases and J lost 15, with 16 bases in between. Germline lookup yields CDR1 LNHDA and CDR2 SQIVND (reference sequence). The CDR3 DNA reads as TGTGCCAGTAGTACACTTAGCGGAGTGGGGTTCTTC. Its protein is CASSTLSGVGFF.

The V gene is TRBV30, the J gene TRBJ2-5, with D perhaps TRBD2 (6 bases). The germline V gene has CDR1 GTSNPN and CDR2 SVGIG (reference sequence). With 5 bases removed from V and 2 bases from J, the gap between germline ends came to 12 bases. The CDR3 has 13 amino acids. CDR3 region: CAWEAGAQETQYF. CDR3 coding DNA: TGTGCCTGGGAAGCGGGCGCACAAGAGACCCAGTACTTC.

This chain links TRBV5-1 with TRBJ1-2; TRBD1 matches 8 bases. This CDR3 has 13 amino acids. Germline V CDR1 and CDR2: SGHRS, YFSETQ. V dropped 4 bases and J dropped 6; count of bases not matched to a gene: 5. The DNA for the CDR3 is TGCGCCAGCAGCCGGGAACAGGGGGATGGCTACACCTTC. Its translation is CASSREQGDGYTF.

The rearrangement joins TRBV2 to TRBJ2-5; TRBD2 matches 10 bases. The V gene end was trimmed by 11 bases and the J gene end by 4 bases; junction bases not matched to a gene: 13. This CDR3 has 15 amino acids. Germline values: CDR1 SNHLY, CDR2 FYNNEI. The CDR3 is CAGGGLAGVGETQYF. In DNA, the CDR3 is TGTGCCGGGGGGGGGCTAGCGGGAGTGGGAGAGACCCAGTACTTC.

This clone was counted only a few times. The sample holds other DNA sequences that translate to the same CDR3. The V gene is TRBV30, the J gene TRBJ2-5; possibly TRBD2 for D (5 bases). This CDR3 has 13 amino acids. The V end lost 1 base, the J end lost 2 bases, and 8 bases lay between the germline ends. CDR1 is GTSNPN, CDR2 SVGIG, per germline (reference sequence). In DNA, the CDR3 is TGTGCCTGGAGTGCCGGACTTCAAGAGACCCAGTACTTC. Encoded protein: CAWSAGLQETQYF.

This clone was seen a handful of times. The chain combines TRBV4-3 with TRBJ1-2; D is perhaps TRBD1 (6 bases). With 1 base removed from V and 0 bases from J, the gap between germline ends came to 12 bases. In germline, CDR1 is LGHNA, CDR2 YSLEER. There are 16 residues in the CDR3. In DNA form, the CDR3 reads TGCGCCAGCAGCCAAGGGGGGCGCGGAGCTAACTATGGCTACACCTTC. It translates to CASSQGGRGANYGYTF.

This clone was counted only a few times. The V and J genes are TRBV19 and TRBJ2-1; TRBD2 agrees at 7 bases. The CDR3 is 15 residues long. The germline gives CDR1 LNHDA, CDR2 SQIVND (reference sequence). Germline trimming cut 4 bases from V and 2 bases from J; bases unmatched to any gene: 5. The CDR3 DNA follows: TGTGCCAGTAGTACCGGGACTACCCCCTACAATGAGCAGTTCTTC. Its protein product is CASSTGTTPYNEQFF.

This clone was observed a handful of times. The gene calls are TRBV4-3 and TRBJ2-1; 9 nucleotides match TRBD2. The length of the CDR3 is 16 residues. The V gene's germline CDR1 is LGHNA and CDR2 YSLEER. Trimming at V came to 4 bases and at J to 5 bases, leaving 9 bases not matched to a gene. Here the CDR3 reads CASSPEGGRGHNEQFF. CDR3 bases: TGCGCCAGCAGCCCCGAGGGCGGGAGGGGGCACAATGAGCAGTTCTTC.

V usage is TRBV30 and J usage is TRBJ1-5; D perhaps matches TRBD1 (6 bases). The germline V and J ends were trimmed by 2 bases and 6 bases, with 11 bases remaining between them. The germline gives CDR1 GTSNPN, CDR2 SVGIG (reference sequence). CDR3 length equals 13 residues. The DNA for the CDR3 is TGTGCCTGGAGTCTACAGGGCGGTCAGCCCCAGCATTTT. Translated, it gives CAWSLQGGQPQHF.

This rearrangement joins TRBV28 to TRBJ2-7; 7 bases agree with TRBD2. The V and J ends lost 7 bases and 2 bases, in that order; junction bases with no gene match: 11. CDR1 is MDHEN and CDR2 is SYDVKM in the germline V gene. The CDR3 loop spans 15 amino acids. This CDR3 is CASTSPRERAYEQYF. The CDR3 DNA sequence: TGTGCCAGCACCTCTCCGCGGGAGAGGGCCTACGAGCAGTACTTC.

This clone has more than one count but fewer than ten. The chain combines TRBV7-2 with TRBJ2-7; 7 positions agree with TRBD2. The V and J ends lost 5 bases and 5 bases, in that order; junction bases with no gene match: 6. The germline V gene has CDR1 SGHTA and CDR2 FQGNSA. This CDR3 has 13 residues. The CDR3 coding sequence is TGTGCCAGCAGCCCGGGACTACCCAACGAGCAGTACTTC. Translating gives CASSPGLPNEQYF.

The V gene is TRBV7-2, the J gene TRBJ2-7, with D possibly matching TRBD1 (5 bases). This CDR3 is built from 14 residues. From germline, CDR1 is SGHTA and CDR2 FQGNSA. Deletions cut 2 bases from V and 2 bases from J, with 10 bases between. The CDR3 nucleotides are TGTGCCAGCAGCTTATACCAGGGCCCCTACGAGCAGTACTTC. Protein product: CASSLYQGPYEQYF.

This clone appeared a few times. The chain carries TRBV5-1 and TRBJ1-1; tentatively, D is TRBD1 (6 bases). V lost 6 bases to trimming and J lost 1 base, with 10 bases between them. The germline V gene has CDR1 SGHRS and CDR2 YFSETQ. The CDR3 totals 13 residues. In DNA, the CDR3 is TGCGCCAGCACCAGGGGTGAGAACACTGAAGCTTTCTTT. Translated: CASTRGENTEAFF.

This clone has more than one count but fewer than ten. The chain carries TRBV4-3 and TRBJ1-1, with D possibly being TRBD1 (5 bases). This CDR3 is 13 amino acids long. CDR1 is LGHNA, CDR2 YSLEER, per germline. The V and J ends lost 4 bases and 5 bases respectively, with 11 bases between them. The chain's CDR3 is CASSRQRGTEAFF. The DNA for the CDR3 is TGCGCCAGCAGCCGACAACGGGGGACTGAAGCTTTCTTT.

CDR3 region: CASSQTPGLGYNEQFF. The CDR3 DNA sequence: TGCGCCAGCAGCCAAACCCCGGGACTAGGGTACAATGAGCAGTTCTTC. This chain connects TRBV4-3 to TRBJ2-1, with 8 bases lining up with TRBD2. Germline V CDR1 and CDR2: LGHNA, YSLEER. Trimming cost V 2 bases and J 4 bases; bases outside gene matches: 7. The CDR3 sequence is 16 residues long.

The chain couples TRBV7-2 to TRBJ2-1; the D gene is possibly TRBD2 (7 bases). The CDR3 is made up of 15 amino acids. CDR1 is SGHTA and CDR2 is FQGNSA in the germline V gene. V lost 5 bases and J lost 9, with 20 bases in between. This CDR3 is CASSPGASGWGEQFF. The CDR3 coding sequence is TGTGCCAGCAGCCCGGGGGCTAGCGGTTGGGGTGAGCAGTTCTTC. Full variable domain (remainder filled in from reference TRBV7-2 and TRBJ2-1): GAGVSQSPSNKVTEKGKDVELRCDPISGHTALYWYRQSLGQGLEFLIYFQGNSAPDKSGLPSDRFSAERTGGSVSTLTIQRTQQEDSAVYLCASSPGASGWGEQFFGPGTRLTVL.

In this sample, this clone turned up once. The chain is built from TRBV19 and TRBJ2-3, with TRBD2 matching 12 bases. The CDR3 runs 18 residues. V lost 4 bases to trimming and J lost 4 bases; unmatched junction nucleotides: 12. CDR1 is LNHDA, CDR2 SQIVND, per germline (reference sequence). The CDR3 region is CASSNGGLAGGAPDTQYF. CDR3 nucleotides: TGTGCCAGTAGTAACGGTGGCCTAGCGGGAGGGGCTCCAGATACGCAGTATTTT.